A single sample gave rise to the 30 T cell receptor beta chains below, sequenced in a study of identical twins. A single record per CDR3 protein comes from TCRdb applying MiXCR to the 5' RACE reads. The sample lists fewer than 550,000 distinct CDR3 sequences, 14% occurring once. These data also featured in a second study, about yellow fever vaccine responses in identical twins.

Source material: CD4+ T cells sorted from blood. The source of these receptors is a young woman in good health.

The sample holds one count of this clonotype. The chain carries TRBV3-1 and TRBJ2-2, with D unclear. This CDR3 has 16 amino acids. The V end lost 3 bases, the J end lost 4 bases, and 15 bases lay between the germline ends. Germline assignment: CDR1 LGHDT and CDR2 YNNKEL (reference sequence). This CDR3 is CASSHTAGVGTGELFF. The CDR3, as DNA: TGTGCCAGCAGCCATACGGCTGGGGTCGGCACCGGGGAGCTGTTTTTT.

This clonotype has at least ten counts. The chain couples TRBV7-8 to TRBJ2-7; unclear D gene. The CDR3 extends over 16 amino acids. V was trimmed by 5 bases and J by 6 bases, leaving 23 bases between them. The germline V gene has CDR1 SGHVS and CDR2 FQNEAQ. In nucleotides, the CDR3 is TGTGCCAGCAGCCCGGGCACACCCCTTACTACGATCGAGCAGTACTTC. The encoded protein is CASSPGTPLTTIEQYF. Using reference TRBV7-8 and TRBJ2-7 for the parts outside the CDR3, the full variable domain is GAGVSQSPRYKVAKRGQDVALRCDPISGHVSLFWYQQALGQGPEFLTYFQNEAQLDKSGLPSDRFFAERPEGSVSTLKIQRTQQEDSAVYLCASSPGTPLTTIEQYFGPGTRLTVT.

There are many counts of this clonotype. The CDR3 DNA follows: TGCAGCGTTGAAGGGGTGCGGGGCACAGATACGCAGTATTTT. Its protein is CSVEGVRGTDTQYF. The V gene is TRBV29-1, the J gene TRBJ2-3, with D possibly being TRBD2 (5 bases). Germline-derived CDR1 and CDR2 are SQVTM and ANQGSEA. V was shortened by 1 base and J by 1 base, with 9 bases between the two germline ends. The CDR3 spans 14 residues.

A few counts support this clonotype. CDR3 DNA sequence: TGTGCCACCAGTGAGAGACAGGGGGCGAAAACTGAAGCTTTCTTT. Translated, it gives CATSERQGAKTEAFF. The gene calls are TRBV24-1 and TRBJ1-1; 10 positions match TRBD1. CDR1 is KGHDR, CDR2 SFDVKD, per germline. The CDR3 extends over 15 amino acids. V gave up 4 bases and J gave up 5 bases; unmatched junction bases: 6.

The rearrangement links TRBV2 to TRBJ2-5; D remains ambiguous. This CDR3 contains 13 residues. Trimming removed 3 bases from V and 5 bases from J, with 10 bases in between. Germline V gene lookup returns CDR1 SNHLY and CDR2 FYNNEI. In nucleotides, the CDR3 is TGTGCCAGCAGTGACGACGCCGGGGAGACCCAGTACTTC. Its translation is CASSDDAGETQYF.

This chain links TRBV27 with TRBJ1-1; 7 bases match TRBD1. The germline gives CDR1 MNHEY, CDR2 SMNVEV (reference sequence). V lost 0 bases and J lost 7; bases outside the gene matches: 8. The CDR3 has 15 residues. CDR3 DNA: TGTGCCAGCAGTTTATCCTGGACAGGAGCAAGTGAAGCTTTCTTT. Its translation: CASSLSWTGASEAFF.

This clonotype was detected many times. The chain joins TRBV6-5 to TRBJ2-5; D not resolved. This CDR3 is built from 16 residues. The V gene lost 0 bases and the J gene lost 2 bases, with 13 bases spanning the gap. Germline assignment: CDR1 MNHEY and CDR2 SVGAGI. The CDR3 nucleotides read TGTGCCAGCAGTTACTCGAACCTCGGCCCACAAGAGACCCAGTACTTC. The encoded protein is CASSYSNLGPQETQYF.

The chain has TRBV6-7 and TRBJ2-1, with 11 bases fitting TRBD2. TRBV6-7 counts as an open reading frame of uncertain function. The CDR3 totals 16 residues. J was trimmed by 3 bases and V by 2 bases; bases with no gene match: 3. The CDR3 region is CASSYAGTSGYNEQFF. Written as DNA, the CDR3 is TGTGCCAGCAGTTACGCGGGGACTAGCGGCTACAATGAGCAGTTCTTC.

The chain carries TRBV4-3 and TRBJ2-2, with 8 bases lining up with TRBD1. The germline V gene has CDR1 LGHNA and CDR2 YSLEER. The length of the CDR3 is 14 residues. With V trimmed by 6 bases and J by 7 bases, 7 bases remained unmatched. CDR3: CASRFQGAGGELFF. The CDR3 coding sequence is TGCGCCAGCAGATTCCAGGGGGCGGGCGGGGAGCTGTTTTTT.

J is TRBJ2-7 and V is TRBV6-6; the D is unclear. CDR3 length: 13 amino acids. V was trimmed by 10 bases and J by 7 bases, leaving 20 bases between them. Germline CDR1 is MNHNY and CDR2 is SVGAGI (reference sequence). The CDR3 DNA follows: TGTGCCACGACTCCGGGCGCCTTCCGGGAGCAGTACTTC. Its protein is CATTPGAFREQYF.

This clonotype was counted a few times. The chain carries TRBV21-1 and TRBJ1-2; the table's TRBD1 call for D was not verified on the DNA. TRBV21-1 is a pseudogene locus. This CDR3 contains 15 residues. The CDR3 reads CASSHGHYPNYGYTF. The CDR3, as DNA: TGTGCCAGCAGCCATGGACACTACCCTAACTATGGCTACACCTTC.

The chain has TRBV7-9 and TRBJ2-7; either TRBD1 or TRBD2 may fit D (6 bases each). The V end was cut by 1 base, the J end by 5 bases, with 18 bases between. The CDR3 length is 16 residues. Germline V gene data show CDR1 as SEHNR and CDR2 as FQNEAQ (reference sequence). The CDR3 spells CASSLGGAGPADEQYF. The CDR3, as DNA: TGTGCCAGCAGCTTAGGGGGGGCAGGGCCCGCTGACGAGCAGTACTTC.

This clonotype has a handful of counts. The V and J genes are TRBV7-9 and TRBJ1-2, with TRBD1 matching over 9 bases. Germline V gene data show CDR1 as SEHNR and CDR2 as FQNEAQ (reference sequence). J lost 2 bases, V lost 4 bases, and 5 bases had no gene match. The CDR3 loop spans 15 amino acids. The DNA for the CDR3 is TGTGCCAGCAGCTCCCAGGGGACAGGGAACTATGGCTACACCTTC. Translation gives CASSSQGTGNYGYTF.

The gene calls are TRBV24-1 and TRBJ2-3; 14 bases agree with TRBD2. The CDR3 length is 16 residues. Germline V gene lookup returns CDR1 KGHDR and CDR2 SFDVKD. With V trimmed by 0 bases and J by 10 bases, 5 bases remained unmatched. CDR3 loop: CATSDLWTSGRSAQYF. In nucleotides, the CDR3 is TGTGCCACCAGTGATTTGTGGACTAGCGGGAGGAGCGCGCAGTATTTT.

This clonotype was seen ten or more times. CDR3 loop: CASSYFGGSYEQYF. CDR3 in DNA: TGTGCCAGCAGTTATTTCGGCGGATCCTACGAGCAGTACTTC. This chain uses TRBV6-5 with TRBJ2-7, with D hard to call. Germline V CDR1 and CDR2: MNHEY, SVGAGI. The CDR3 extends over 14 amino acids. The V gene lost 3 bases and the J gene lost 1 base, with 10 bases spanning the gap.

This clonotype was seen a few times. CDR3 residues: CRAQSGGGSSYEQYF. The CDR3 coding sequence is TGCCGCGCACAGTCGGGAGGGGGCAGCTCCTACGAGCAGTACTTC. The V and J genes are TRBV29-1 and TRBJ2-7; maybe TRBD2 (8 bases). CDR1 SQVTM and CDR2 ANQGSEA come from the germline V gene. The CDR3 is made up of 15 amino acids.

This chain links TRBV15 with TRBJ2-5; tentative D call: TRBD2 (6 bases). Germline V gives CDR1 LNHNV, CDR2 YYDKDF (reference sequence). This CDR3 is built from 15 residues. The germline V and J ends were trimmed by 1 base and 4 bases, with 13 bases remaining between them. CDR3 in amino acids: CATSRVAGSGETQYF. The DNA of the CDR3 is TGTGCCACCAGCAGAGTCGCGGGGTCGGGAGAGACCCAGTACTTC. The full variable domain, in which reference TRBV15 and TRBJ2-5 provide the parts outside the CDR3, is DAMVIQNPRYQVTQFGKPVTLSCSQTLNHNVMYWYQQKSSQAPKLLFHYYDKDFNNEADTPDNFQSRRPNTSFCFLDIRSPGLGDTAMYLCATSRVAGSGETQYFGPGTRLLVL.

The CDR3 DNA follows: TGTGCCAGCAGCAACTTGGGGGGGCCCATCGGGTTGACCCAGTACTTC. This translates into CASSNLGGPIGLTQYF. The rearrangement joins TRBV27 to TRBJ2-5; D possibly corresponds to TRBD2 (7 bases). Germline V gene data show CDR1 as MNHEY and CDR2 as SMNVEV (reference sequence). The V gene lost 6 bases and the J gene lost 7 bases, with 24 bases spanning the gap. The CDR3 contains 16 residues.

This clonotype was seen at least ten times. The rearrangement links TRBV29-1 to TRBJ2-1, with 7 bases lining up with TRBD1. Germline V gene data show CDR1 as SQVTM and CDR2 as ANQGSEA. The CDR3 runs to 15 residues. The V segment lost 5 bases and the J segment 5 bases; nucleotides outside the gene matches: 12. In DNA, the CDR3 is TGCAGCGTTACAAAACGGGACAGATTTAACAATGAGCAGTTCTTC. Translating it yields CSVTKRDRFNNEQFF.

The chain has TRBV7-9 and TRBJ2-7, with 7 nucleotides matching TRBD1. Germline V gene lookup returns CDR1 SEHNR and CDR2 FQNEAQ (reference sequence). The CDR3 totals 15 residues. Trimming cost V 8 bases and J 5 bases; bases outside gene matches: 15. In nucleotides, the CDR3 is TGTGCCAGCTGTTGGGGTACAGGGGTCCTCGACGAGCAGTACTTC. Protein: CASCWGTGVLDEQYF.

This clonotype was counted a few times. The chain couples TRBV24-1 to TRBJ2-3, with TRBD2 identical over 7 bases. The J segment lost 2 bases and the V segment lost 3 bases, leaving 4 bases of the junction unmatched. Germline CDR1 reads KGHDR; CDR2 reads SFDVKD. The CDR3 has 15 residues. CDR3 protein: CATSDPSGYTDTQYF. The CDR3 nucleotides read TGTGCCACCAGTGATCCTAGCGGATACACAGATACGCAGTATTTT.

The V gene is TRBV4-3, the J gene TRBJ2-7, with 7 bases aligning to TRBD2. In germline, CDR1 is LGHNA, CDR2 YSLEER. This CDR3 has 16 residues. V shed 3 bases and J 2 bases; nucleotides not matched to a gene: 10. As DNA, the CDR3 is TGCGCCAGCAGCCAGTCCCTAGCGGCTGTAACCTACGAGCAGTACTTC. Encoded protein: CASSQSLAAVTYEQYF.

In its sample, this clonotype was seen a few times. The rearrangement links TRBV20-1 to TRBJ2-3, with D tentatively TRBD2 (6 bases). The germline gives CDR1 DFQATT, CDR2 SNEGSKA (reference sequence). The V gene lost 7 bases and the J gene lost 6 bases, with 20 bases spanning the gap. The CDR3 has 14 amino acids. The CDR3 region is CSVRASDFVDTQYF. CDR3 DNA sequence: TGCAGTGTGAGGGCTAGCGATTTTGTTGATACGCAGTATTTT.

This clonotype was counted a few times. The chain links TRBV20-1 to TRBJ2-7; D possibly corresponds to TRBD1 (6 bases). The CDR3 is made up of 13 amino acids. Germline V gives CDR1 DFQATT, CDR2 SNEGSKA (reference sequence). V lost 5 bases, J lost 5 bases, and 16 bases lay in between. The CDR3 nucleotides read TGCAGTGCTTTACAGGGAAAGGTCGACGAGCAGTACTTC. As protein: CSALQGKVDEQYF.

This clonotype was found a few times. The chain combines TRBV5-6 with TRBJ2-7, with 11 bases lining up with TRBD2. Germline trimming cut 0 bases from V and 1 base from J; bases unmatched to any gene: 6. This CDR3 spans 17 amino acids. Germline assignment: CDR1 SGHDT and CDR2 YYEEEE. The CDR3 here is CASSLAVLAGGSYEQYF. DNA for the CDR3: TGTGCCAGCAGCTTGGCCGTTCTAGCGGGGGGATCCTACGAGCAGTACTTC.

This clonotype showed up many times. The chain employs TRBV29-1 and TRBJ2-3, with D unclear. The CDR3 has 11 residues. Trimming removed 6 bases from V and 3 bases from J, with 7 bases in between. Germline V gene sequence: CDR1 SQVTM, CDR2 ANQGSEA. As DNA, the CDR3 is TGCAGCGTGTCGATAACAGATACGCAGTATTTT. Translated: CSVSITDTQYF.

The chain links TRBV10-3 to TRBJ2-5; perhaps TRBD1 as D (7 bases). Germline CDR1 and CDR2: ENHRY and SYGVKD. Trimming pared 3 bases from V and 5 bases from J, leaving 19 bases between. The CDR3 consists of 16 residues. CDR3 nucleotide sequence: TGTGCCATCAGTGATCCCGACAGGGCTGCGGGGGAGACCCAGTACTTC. Amino acids: CAISDPDRAAGETQYF.

V is TRBV7-6 and J is TRBJ2-1, with 7 bases lining up with TRBD2. The germline CDR1 and CDR2 sequences are SGHVS and FNYEAQ. The V gene end was trimmed by 5 bases and the J gene end by 14 bases; junction bases not matched to a gene: 12. The CDR3 covers 13 residues. Here the CDR3 DNA reads TGTGCCAGCAGCCCCCCGTCGGCGGGGGAAGAGTTCTTC. This translates into CASSPPSAGEEFF.

This clonotype was counted only a few times. The gene calls are TRBV14 and TRBJ1-1; 7 positions agree with TRBD1. V trimming: 4 bases; J trimming: 0 bases; junction bases outside the gene matches: 5. The germline gives CDR1 SGHDN, CDR2 FVKESK. This CDR3 region has 15 residues. The CDR3 DNA reads TGTGCCAGCAGCCGAAAGGACAGGTTGAACACTGAAGCTTTCTTT. It codes for CASSRKDRLNTEAFF. Based on the CDR3 plus reference TRBV14 and TRBJ1-1, the full variable domain is EAGVTQFPSHSVIEKGQTVTLRCDPISGHDNLYWYRRVMGKEIKFLLHFVKESKQDESGMPNNRFLAERTGGTYSTLKVQPAELEDSGVYFCASSRKDRLNTEAFFGQGTRLTVV.

The count of this clonotype is one. No DNA is shown, since the ends of the CDR3 on it are uncertain; the CDR3 is the one TCRdb lists. This chain joins TRBV14 and TRBJ2-2; TRBD2, the table's D call, was not compared with the DNA. Germline values: CDR1 SGHDN, CDR2 FVKESK. Counting both end residues, the CDR3 totals 15 amino acids. The CDR3 is CASSRALAGTGSCFF.